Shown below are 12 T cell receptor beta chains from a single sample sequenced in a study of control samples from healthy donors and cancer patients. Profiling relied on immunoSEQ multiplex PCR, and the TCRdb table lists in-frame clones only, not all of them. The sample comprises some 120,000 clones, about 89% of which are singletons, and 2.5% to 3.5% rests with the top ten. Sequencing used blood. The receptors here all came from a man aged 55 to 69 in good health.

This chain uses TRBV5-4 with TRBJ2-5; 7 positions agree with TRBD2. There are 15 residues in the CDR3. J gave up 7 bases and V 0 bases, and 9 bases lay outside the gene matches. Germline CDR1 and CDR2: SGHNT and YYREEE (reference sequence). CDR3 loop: CASSLGLAGEGTQYF. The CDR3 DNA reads TGTGCCAGCAGCTTGGGGTTAGCGGGTGAGGGGACCCAGTACTTC.

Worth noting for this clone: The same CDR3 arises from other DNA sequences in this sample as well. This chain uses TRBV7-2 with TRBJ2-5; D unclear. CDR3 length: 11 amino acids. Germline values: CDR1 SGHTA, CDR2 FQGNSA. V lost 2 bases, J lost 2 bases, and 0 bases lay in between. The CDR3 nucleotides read TGTGCCAGCAGCTTACAAGAGACCCAGTACTTC. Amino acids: CASSLQETQYF.

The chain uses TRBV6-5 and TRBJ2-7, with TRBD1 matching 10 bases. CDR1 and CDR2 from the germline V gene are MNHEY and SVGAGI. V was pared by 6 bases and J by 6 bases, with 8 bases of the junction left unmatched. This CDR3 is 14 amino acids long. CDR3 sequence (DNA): TGTGCCAGCAGATGGGGACAGGGGACCTCCGAGCAGTACTTC. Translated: CASRWGQGTSEQYF.

For the CDR3, the DNA is TGTGCCAGTAGTCCGGACCGGGACAGGAGCAATCAGCCCCAGCATTTT. It codes for CASSPDRDRSNQPQHF. The rearrangement uses TRBV19 and TRBJ1-5; 8 bases line up with TRBD1. The CDR3 sequence is 16 residues long. The germline V gene has CDR1 LNHDA and CDR2 SQIVND (reference sequence). The V segment lost 5 bases and the J segment 1 base; nucleotides outside the gene matches: 7.

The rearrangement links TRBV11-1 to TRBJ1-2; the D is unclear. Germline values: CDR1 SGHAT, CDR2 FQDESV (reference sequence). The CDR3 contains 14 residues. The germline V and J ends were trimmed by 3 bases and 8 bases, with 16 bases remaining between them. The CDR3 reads CASSFGNPPSGYTF. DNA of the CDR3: TGTGCCAGCAGCTTTGGGAATCCCCCTTCGGGCTACACCTTC.

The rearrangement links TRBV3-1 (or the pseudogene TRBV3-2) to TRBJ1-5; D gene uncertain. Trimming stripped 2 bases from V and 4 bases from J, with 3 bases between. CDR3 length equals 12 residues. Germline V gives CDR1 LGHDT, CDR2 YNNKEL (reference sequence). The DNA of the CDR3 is TGTGCCAGCAGCCAAAGAAATCAGCCCCAGCATTTT. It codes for CASSQRNQPQHF.

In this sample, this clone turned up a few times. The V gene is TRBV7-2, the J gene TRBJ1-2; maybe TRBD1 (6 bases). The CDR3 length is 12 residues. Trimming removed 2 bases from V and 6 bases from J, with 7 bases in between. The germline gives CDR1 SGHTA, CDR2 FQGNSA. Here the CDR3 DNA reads TGTGCCAGCAGCTTAAACAGGGATGGCTACACCTTC. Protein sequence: CASSLNRDGYTF.

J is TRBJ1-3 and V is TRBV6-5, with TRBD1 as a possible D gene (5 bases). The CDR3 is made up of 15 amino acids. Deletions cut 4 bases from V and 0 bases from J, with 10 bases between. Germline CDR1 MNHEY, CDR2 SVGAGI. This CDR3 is CASSLQDRSGNTIYF. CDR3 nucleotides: TGTGCCAGCAGTTTACAGGATCGCTCTGGAAACACCATATATTTT.

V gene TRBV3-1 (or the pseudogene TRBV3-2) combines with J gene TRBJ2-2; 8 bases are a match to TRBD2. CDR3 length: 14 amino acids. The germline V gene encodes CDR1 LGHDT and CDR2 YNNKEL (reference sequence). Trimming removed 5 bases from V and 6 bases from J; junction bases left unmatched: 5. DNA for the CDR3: TGTGCCAGCAGCTACGCAGCGGGGGCCGGGGAGCTGTTTTTT. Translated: CASSYAAGAGELFF.

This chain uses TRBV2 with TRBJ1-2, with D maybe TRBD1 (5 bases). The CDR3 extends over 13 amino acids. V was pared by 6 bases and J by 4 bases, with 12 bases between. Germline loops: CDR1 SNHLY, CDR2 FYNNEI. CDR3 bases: TGTGCCAGCAGCCCGCAGGGTGGCTATGGCTACACCTTC. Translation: CASSPQGGYGYTF.

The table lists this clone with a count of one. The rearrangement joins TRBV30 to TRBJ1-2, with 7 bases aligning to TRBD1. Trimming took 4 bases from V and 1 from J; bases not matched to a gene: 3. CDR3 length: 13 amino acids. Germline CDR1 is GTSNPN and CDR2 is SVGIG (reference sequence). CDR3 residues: CAWNRQGNYGYTF. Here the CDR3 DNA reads TGTGCCTGGAATAGACAGGGTAACTATGGCTACACCTTC.

CDR3 amino acids: CASSLDRVRYEQYF. CDR3 bases: TGTGCCAGCAGTTTAGACAGGGTGAGGTACGAGCAGTACTTC. This chain uses TRBV27 with TRBJ2-7; 7 bases fit TRBD1. Germline CDR1 MNHEY, CDR2 SMNVEV (reference sequence). The CDR3 is 14 residues long. Trimming took 2 bases from V and 4 from J; bases not matched to a gene: 5.